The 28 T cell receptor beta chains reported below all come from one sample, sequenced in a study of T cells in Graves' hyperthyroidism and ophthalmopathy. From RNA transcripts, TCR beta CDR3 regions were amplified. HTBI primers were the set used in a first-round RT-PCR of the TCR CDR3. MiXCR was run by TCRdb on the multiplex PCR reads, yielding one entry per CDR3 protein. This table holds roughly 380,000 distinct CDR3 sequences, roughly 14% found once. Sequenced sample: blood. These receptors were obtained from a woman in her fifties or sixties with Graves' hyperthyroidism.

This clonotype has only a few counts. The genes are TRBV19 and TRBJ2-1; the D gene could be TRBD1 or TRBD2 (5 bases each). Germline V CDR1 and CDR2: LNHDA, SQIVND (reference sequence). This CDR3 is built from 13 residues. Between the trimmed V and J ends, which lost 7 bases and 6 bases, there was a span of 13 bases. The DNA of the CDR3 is TGTGCCAGTACCCGGGACCAGGCCAATGAGCAGTTCTTC. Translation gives CASTRDQANEQFF.

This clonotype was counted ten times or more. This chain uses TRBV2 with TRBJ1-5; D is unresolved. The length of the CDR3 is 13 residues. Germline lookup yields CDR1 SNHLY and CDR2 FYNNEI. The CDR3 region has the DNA TGTGTCACACAGCGGGGAAGCAATCAGCCCCAGCATTTT. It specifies CVTQRGSNQPQHF.

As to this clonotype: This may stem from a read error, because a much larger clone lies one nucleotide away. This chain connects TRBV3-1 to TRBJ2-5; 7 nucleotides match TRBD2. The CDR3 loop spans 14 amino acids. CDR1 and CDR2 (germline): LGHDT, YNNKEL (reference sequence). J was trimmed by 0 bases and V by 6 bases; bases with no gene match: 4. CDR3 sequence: CASRPAGDQETQYF. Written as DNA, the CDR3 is TGTGCCAGCAGGCCTGCGGGGGACCAAGAGACCCAGTACTTC.

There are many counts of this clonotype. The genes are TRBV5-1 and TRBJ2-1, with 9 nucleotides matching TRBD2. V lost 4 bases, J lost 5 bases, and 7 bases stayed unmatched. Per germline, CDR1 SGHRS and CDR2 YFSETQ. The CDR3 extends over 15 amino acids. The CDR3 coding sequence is TGCGCCAGCAGCCGGGGACTAGCCCTGCACAATGAGCAGTTCTTC. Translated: CASSRGLALHNEQFF. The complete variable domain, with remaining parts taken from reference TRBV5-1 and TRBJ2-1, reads KAGVTQTPRYLIKTRGQQVTLSCSPISGHRSVSWYQQTPGQGLQFLFEYFSETQRNKGNFPGRFSGRQFSNSRSEMNVSTLELGDSALYLCASSRGLALHNEQFFGPGTRLTVL.

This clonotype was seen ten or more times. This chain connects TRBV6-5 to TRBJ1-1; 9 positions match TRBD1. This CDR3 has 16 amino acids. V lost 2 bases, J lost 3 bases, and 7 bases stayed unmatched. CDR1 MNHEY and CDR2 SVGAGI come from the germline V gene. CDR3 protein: CASSYRTGGGDTEAFF. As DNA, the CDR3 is TGTGCCAGCAGTTACCGAACAGGGGGCGGGGACACTGAAGCTTTCTTT.

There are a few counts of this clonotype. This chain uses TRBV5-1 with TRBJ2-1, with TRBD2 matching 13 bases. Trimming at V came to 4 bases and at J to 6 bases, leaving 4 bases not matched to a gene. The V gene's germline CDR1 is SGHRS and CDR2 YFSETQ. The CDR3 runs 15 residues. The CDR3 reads CASSRTSGSFNEQFF. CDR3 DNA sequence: TGCGCCAGCAGCCGGACTAGCGGGAGTTTCAATGAGCAGTTCTTC.

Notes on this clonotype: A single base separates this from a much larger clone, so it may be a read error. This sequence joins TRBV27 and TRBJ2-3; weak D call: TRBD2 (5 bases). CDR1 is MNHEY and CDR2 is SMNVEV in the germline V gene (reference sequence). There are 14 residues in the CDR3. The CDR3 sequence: CASRRTPSTDTRYF. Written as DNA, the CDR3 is TGTGCCAGCAGGAGGACTCCAAGCACAGATACGCGGTATTTT.

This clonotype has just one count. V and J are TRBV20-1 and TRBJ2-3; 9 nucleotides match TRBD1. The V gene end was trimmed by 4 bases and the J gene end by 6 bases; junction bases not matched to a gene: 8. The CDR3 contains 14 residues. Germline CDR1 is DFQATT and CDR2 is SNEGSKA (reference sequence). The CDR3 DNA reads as TGCAGTGCTACCGGGACAGGGCTTGTCGATACGCAGTATTTT. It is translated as CSATGTGLVDTQYF.

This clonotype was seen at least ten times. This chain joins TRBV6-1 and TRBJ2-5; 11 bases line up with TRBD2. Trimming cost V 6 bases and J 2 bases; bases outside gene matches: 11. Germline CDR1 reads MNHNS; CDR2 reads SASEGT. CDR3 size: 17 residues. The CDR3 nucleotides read TGTGCCAGCAGCCCTTCTTGGACTAGCGGGTCGCAAGAGACCCAGTACTTC. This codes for CASSPSWTSGSQETQYF.

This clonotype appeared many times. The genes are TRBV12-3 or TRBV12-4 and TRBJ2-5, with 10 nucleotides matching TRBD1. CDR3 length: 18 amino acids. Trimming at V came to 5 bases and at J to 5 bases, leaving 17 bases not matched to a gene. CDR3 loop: CASSPTIDRGLLRETQYF. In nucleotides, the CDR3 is TGTGCCAGCAGTCCTACCATAGACAGGGGGCTGCTGAGGGAGACCCAGTACTTC.

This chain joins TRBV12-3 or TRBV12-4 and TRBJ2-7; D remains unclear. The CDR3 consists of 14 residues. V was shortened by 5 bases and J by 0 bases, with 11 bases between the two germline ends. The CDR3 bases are TGTGCCAGCAGTCCCAACGATAGCTCCTACGAGCAGTACTTC. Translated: CASSPNDSSYEQYF.

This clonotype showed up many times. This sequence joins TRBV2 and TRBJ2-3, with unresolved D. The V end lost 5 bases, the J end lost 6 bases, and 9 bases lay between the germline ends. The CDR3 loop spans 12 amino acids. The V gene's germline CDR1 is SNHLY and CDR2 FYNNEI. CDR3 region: CASSRTVDTQYF. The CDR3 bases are TGTGCCAGCAGTCGGACCGTGGATACGCAGTATTTT. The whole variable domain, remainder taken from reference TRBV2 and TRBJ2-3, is EPEVTQTPSHQVTQMGQEVILRCVPISNHLYFYWYRQILGQKVEFLVSFYNNEISEKSEIFDDQFSVERPDGSNFTLKIRSTKLEDSAMYFCASSRTVDTQYFGPGTRLTVL.

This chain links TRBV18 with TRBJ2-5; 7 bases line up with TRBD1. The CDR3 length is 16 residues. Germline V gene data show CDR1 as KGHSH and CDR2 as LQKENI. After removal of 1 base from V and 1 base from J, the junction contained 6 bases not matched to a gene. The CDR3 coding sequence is TGTGCCAGCTCACCACAGGGGGCTAGCAGCCAAGAGACCCAGTACTTC. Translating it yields CASSPQGASSQETQYF.

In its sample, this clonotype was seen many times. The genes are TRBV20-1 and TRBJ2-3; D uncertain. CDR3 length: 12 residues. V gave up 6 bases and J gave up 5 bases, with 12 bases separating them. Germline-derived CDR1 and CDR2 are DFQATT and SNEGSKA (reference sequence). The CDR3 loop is CSAPGLGDTQYF. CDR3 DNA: TGCAGTGCCCCCGGGCTCGGAGATACGCAGTATTTT.

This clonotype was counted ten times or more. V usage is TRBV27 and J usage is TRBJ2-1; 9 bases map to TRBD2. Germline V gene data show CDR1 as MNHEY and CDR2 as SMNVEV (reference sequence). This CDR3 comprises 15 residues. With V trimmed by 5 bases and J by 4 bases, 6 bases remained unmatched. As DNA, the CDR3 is TGTGCCAGCAGTCTCGGACTAGCGCCGTACAATGAGCAGTTCTTC. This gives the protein CASSLGLAPYNEQFF.

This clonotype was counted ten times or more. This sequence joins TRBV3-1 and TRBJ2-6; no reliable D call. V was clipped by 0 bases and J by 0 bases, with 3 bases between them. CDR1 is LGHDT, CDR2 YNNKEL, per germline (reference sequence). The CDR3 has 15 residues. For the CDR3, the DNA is TGTGCCAGCAGCCAAGAACGCTCTGGGGCCAACGTCCTGACTTTC. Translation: CASSQERSGANVLTF.

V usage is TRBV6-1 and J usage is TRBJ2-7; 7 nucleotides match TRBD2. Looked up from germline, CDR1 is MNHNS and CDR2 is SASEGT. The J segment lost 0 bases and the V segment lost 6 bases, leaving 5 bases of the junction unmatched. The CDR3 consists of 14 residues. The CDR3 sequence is CASRWERGSYEQYF. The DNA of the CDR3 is TGTGCCAGCAGGTGGGAGCGGGGCTCCTACGAGCAGTACTTC.

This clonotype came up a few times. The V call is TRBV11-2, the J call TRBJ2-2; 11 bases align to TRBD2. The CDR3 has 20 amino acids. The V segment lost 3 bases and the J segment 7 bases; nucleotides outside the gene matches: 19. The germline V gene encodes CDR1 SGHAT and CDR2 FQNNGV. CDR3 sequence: CASSFKRLGLAGGGFGELFF. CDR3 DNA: TGTGCCAGCAGCTTTAAAAGATTGGGGCTAGCGGGAGGCGGCTTCGGGGAGCTGTTTTTT.

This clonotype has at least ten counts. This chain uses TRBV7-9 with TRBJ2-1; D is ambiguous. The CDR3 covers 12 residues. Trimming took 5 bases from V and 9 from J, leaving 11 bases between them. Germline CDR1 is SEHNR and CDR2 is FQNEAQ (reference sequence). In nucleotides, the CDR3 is TGTGCCAGCAGCACACTATTTTTTGAGCAGTTCTTC. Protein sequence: CASSTLFFEQFF.

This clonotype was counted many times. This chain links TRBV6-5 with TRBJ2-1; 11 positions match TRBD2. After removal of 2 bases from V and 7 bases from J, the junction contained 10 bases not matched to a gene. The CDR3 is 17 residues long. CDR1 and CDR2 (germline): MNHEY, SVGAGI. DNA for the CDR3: TGTGCCAGCAGTTACGGTAGCGGGAGGGGGTTTGCAAATGAGCAGTTCTTC. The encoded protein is CASSYGSGRGFANEQFF.

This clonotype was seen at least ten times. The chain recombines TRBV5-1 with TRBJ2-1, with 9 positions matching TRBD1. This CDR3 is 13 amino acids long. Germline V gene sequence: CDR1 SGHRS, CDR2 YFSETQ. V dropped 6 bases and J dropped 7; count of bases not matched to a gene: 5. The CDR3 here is CASIGTGRNEQFF. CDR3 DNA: TGCGCCAGCATCGGGACAGGGCGTAATGAGCAGTTCTTC.

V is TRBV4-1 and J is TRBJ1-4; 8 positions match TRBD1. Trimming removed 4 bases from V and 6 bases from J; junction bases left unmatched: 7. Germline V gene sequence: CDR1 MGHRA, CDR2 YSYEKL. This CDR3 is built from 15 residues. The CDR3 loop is CASSPPGQADEKLFF. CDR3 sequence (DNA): TGCGCCAGCAGCCCGCCGGGACAGGCCGATGAAAAACTGTTTTTT.

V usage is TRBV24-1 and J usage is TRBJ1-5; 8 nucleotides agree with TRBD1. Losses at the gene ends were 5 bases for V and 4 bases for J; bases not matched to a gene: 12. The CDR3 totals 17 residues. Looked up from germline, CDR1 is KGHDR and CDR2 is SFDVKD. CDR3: CATSGGSGTGVNQPQHF. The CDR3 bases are TGTGCCACCAGTGGGGGATCCGGGACAGGAGTAAATCAGCCCCAGCATTTT.

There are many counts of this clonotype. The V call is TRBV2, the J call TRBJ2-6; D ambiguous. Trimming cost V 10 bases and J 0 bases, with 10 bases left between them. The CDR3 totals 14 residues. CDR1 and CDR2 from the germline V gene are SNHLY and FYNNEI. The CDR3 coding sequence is TGTGCCACTTTAGCAGACTCTGGGGCCAACGTCCTGACTTTC. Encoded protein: CATLADSGANVLTF. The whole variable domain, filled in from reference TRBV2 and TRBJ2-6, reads EPEVTQTPSHQVTQMGQEVILRCVPISNHLYFYWYRQILGQKVEFLVSFYNNEISEKSEIFDDQFSVERPDGSNFTLKIRSTKLEDSAMYFCATLADSGANVLTFGAGSRLTVL.

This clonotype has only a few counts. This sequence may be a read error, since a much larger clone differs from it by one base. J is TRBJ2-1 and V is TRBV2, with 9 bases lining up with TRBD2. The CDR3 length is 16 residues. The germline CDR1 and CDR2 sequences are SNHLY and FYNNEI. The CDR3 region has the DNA TGTGTCAGCACCCTAAAAGGGCTAGCGGGGCTCAATGAGCAGTTCTTC. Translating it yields CVSTLKGLAGLNEQFF.

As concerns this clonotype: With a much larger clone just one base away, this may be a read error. CDR3 coding DNA: TGTGCCAGCAGCCTACAAACTAGCGTACCCTACGAGCAGTACTTC. Amino acid sequence: CASSLQTSVPYEQYF. J is TRBJ2-7 and V is TRBV3-1; 7 nucleotides line up with TRBD2. CDR3 size: 15 residues. Germline lookup yields CDR1 LGHDT and CDR2 YNNKEL (reference sequence). After removal of 4 bases from V and 2 bases from J, the junction contained 8 bases not matched to a gene.

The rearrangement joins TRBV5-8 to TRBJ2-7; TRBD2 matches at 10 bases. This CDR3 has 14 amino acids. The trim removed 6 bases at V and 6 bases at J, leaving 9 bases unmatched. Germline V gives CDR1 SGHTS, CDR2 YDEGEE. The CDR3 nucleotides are TGTGCCAGCAACCCCGGGACTAGCGTGGTCGAGCAGTACTTC. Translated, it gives CASNPGTSVVEQYF. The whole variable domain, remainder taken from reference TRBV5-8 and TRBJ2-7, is EAGVTQSPTHLIKTRGQQATLRCSPISGHTSVYWYQQALGLGLQFLLWYDEGEERNRGNFPPRFSGRQFPNYSSELNVNALELEDSALYLCASNPGTSVVEQYFGPGTRLTVT.

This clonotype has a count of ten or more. The CDR3 spells CAISESQESNQPQHF. The CDR3 nucleotides read TGTGCCATCAGTGAGTCTCAGGAGAGCAATCAGCCCCAGCATTTT. The chain uses TRBV10-3 and TRBJ1-5; D remains ambiguous. This CDR3 has 15 amino acids. V lost 0 bases, J lost 1 base, and 7 bases lay in between. Germline CDR1 ENHRY, CDR2 SYGVKD.